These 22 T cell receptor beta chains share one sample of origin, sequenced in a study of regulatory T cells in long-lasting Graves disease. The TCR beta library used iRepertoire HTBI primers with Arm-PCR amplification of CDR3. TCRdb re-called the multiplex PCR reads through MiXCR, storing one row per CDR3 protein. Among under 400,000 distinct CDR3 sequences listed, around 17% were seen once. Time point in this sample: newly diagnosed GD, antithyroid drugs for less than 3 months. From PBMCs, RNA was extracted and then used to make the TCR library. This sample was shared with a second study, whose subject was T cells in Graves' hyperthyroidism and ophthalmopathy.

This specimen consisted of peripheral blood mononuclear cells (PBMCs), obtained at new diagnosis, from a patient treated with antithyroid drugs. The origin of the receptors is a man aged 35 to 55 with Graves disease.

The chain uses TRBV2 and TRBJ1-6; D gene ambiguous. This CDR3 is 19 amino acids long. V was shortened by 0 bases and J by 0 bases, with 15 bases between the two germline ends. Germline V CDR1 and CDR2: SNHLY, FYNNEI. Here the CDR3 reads CASSEATDPNGSYNSPLHF. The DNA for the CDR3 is TGTGCCAGCAGTGAAGCAACGGACCCCAATGGCTCCTATAATTCACCCCTCCACTTT.

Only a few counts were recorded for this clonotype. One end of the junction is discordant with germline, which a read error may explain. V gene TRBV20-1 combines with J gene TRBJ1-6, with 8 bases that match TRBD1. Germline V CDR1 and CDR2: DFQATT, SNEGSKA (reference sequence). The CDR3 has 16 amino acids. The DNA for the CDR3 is TGCAGTGCTAGAGTGGGTGCAGGGGGCTATCATTCACCCCTCCACTTT. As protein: CSARVGAGGYHSPLHF.

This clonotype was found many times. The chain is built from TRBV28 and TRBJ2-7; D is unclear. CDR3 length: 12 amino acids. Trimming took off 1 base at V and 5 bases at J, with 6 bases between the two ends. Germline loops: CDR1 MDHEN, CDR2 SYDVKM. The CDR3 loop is CASSLLRDEQYF. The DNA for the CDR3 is TGTGCCAGCAGTTTATTAAGGGACGAGCAGTACTTC. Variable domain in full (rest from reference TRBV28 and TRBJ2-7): DVKVTQSSRYLVKRTGEKVFLECVQDMDHENMFWYRQDPGLGLRLIYFSYDVKMKEKGDIPEGYSVSREKKERFSLILESASTNQTSMYLCASSLLRDEQYFGPGTRLTVT.

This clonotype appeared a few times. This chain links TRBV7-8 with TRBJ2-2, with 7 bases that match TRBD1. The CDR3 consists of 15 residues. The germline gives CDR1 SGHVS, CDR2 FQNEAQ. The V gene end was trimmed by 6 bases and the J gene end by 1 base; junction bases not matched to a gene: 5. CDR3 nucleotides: TGTGCCAGCAGGACCCGACAGGGGAACACCGGGGAGCTGTTTTTT. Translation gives CASRTRQGNTGELFF.

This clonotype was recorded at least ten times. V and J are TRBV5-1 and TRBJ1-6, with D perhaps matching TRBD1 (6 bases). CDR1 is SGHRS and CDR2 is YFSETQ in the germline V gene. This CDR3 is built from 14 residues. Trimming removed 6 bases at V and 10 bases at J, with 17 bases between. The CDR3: CASTEQGEGSPLHF. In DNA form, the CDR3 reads TGCGCCAGCACCGAACAGGGCGAGGGGTCACCCCTCCACTTT.

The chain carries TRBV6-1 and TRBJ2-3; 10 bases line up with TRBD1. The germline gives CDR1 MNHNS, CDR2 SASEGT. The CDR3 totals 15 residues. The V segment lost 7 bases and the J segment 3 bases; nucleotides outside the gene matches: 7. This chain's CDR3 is CASNPGTGETDTQYF. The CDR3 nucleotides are TGTGCCAGCAACCCCGGGACAGGGGAAACAGATACGCAGTATTTT.

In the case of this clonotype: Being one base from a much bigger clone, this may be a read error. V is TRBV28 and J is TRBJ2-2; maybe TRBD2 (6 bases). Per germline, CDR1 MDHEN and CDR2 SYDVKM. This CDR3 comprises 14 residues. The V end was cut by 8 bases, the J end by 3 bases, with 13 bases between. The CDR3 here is CASLYSGDTGELFF. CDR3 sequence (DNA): TGTGCCAGCCTTTATTCGGGGGACACCGGGGAGCTGTTTTTT.

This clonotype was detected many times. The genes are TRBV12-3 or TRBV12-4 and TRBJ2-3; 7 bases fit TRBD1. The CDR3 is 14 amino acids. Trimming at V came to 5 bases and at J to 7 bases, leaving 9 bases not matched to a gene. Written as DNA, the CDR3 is TGTGCCAGCAGTCCGGGACAGAGTTTGTATACGCAGTATTTT. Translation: CASSPGQSLYTQYF.

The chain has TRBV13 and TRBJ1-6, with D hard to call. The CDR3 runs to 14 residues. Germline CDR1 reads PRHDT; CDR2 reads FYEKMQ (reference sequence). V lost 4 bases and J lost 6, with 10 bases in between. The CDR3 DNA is TGTGCCAGCAGCTCCGGACGGACTAATTCACCCCTCCACTTT. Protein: CASSSGRTNSPLHF.

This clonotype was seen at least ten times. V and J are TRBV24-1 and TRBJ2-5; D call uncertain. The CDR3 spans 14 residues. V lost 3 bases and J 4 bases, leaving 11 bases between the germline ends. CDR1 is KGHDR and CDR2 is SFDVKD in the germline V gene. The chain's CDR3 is CATSDAVGPETQYF. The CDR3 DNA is TGTGCCACCAGTGATGCAGTAGGTCCAGAGACCCAGTACTTC.

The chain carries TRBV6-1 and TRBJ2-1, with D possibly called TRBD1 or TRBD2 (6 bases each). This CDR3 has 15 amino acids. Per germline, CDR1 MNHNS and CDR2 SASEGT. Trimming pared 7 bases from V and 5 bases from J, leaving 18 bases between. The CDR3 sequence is CASIPIWGANNEQFF. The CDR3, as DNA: TGTGCCAGCATTCCCATTTGGGGGGCGAACAATGAGCAGTTCTTC.

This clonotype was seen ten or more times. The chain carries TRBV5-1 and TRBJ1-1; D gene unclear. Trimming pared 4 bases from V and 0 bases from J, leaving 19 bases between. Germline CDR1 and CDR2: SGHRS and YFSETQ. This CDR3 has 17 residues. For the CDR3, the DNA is TGCGCCAGCAGCGGCCCGGGGTCCAGACCAATGAACACTGAAGCTTTCTTT. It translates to CASSGPGSRPMNTEAFF. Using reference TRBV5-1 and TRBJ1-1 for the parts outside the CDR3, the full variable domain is KAGVTQTPRYLIKTRGQQVTLSCSPISGHRSVSWYQQTPGQGLQFLFEYFSETQRNKGNFPGRFSGRQFSNSRSEMNVSTLELGDSALYLCASSGPGSRPMNTEAFFGQGTRLTVV.

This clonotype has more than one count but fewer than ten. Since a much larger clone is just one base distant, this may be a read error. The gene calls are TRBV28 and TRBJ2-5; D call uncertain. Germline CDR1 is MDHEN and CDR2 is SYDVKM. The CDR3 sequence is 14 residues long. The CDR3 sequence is CASRPPTYQETQHF. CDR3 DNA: TGTGCCAGCAGACCTCCCACGTACCAAGAGACCCAGCACTTC.

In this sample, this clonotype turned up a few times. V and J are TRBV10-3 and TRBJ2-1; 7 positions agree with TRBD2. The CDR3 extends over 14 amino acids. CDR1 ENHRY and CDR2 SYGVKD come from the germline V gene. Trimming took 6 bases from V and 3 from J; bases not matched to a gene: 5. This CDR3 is CAIRPTSDYNEQFF. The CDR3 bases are TGTGCCATCAGACCTACTAGCGACTACAATGAGCAGTTCTTC.

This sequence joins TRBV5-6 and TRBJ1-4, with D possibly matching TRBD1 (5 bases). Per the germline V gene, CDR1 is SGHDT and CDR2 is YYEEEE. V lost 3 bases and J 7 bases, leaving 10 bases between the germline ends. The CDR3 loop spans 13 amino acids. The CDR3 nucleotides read TGTGCCAGCAGCTCCCAGGGTTCTGAAAAACTGTTTTTT. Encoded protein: CASSSQGSEKLFF.

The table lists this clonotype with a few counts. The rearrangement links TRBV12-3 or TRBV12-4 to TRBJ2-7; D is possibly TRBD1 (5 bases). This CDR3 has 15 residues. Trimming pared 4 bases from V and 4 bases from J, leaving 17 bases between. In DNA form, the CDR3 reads TGTGCCAGCAGTTCCCGGACGCGACAGCCTTACGAGCAGTACTTC. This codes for CASSSRTRQPYEQYF.

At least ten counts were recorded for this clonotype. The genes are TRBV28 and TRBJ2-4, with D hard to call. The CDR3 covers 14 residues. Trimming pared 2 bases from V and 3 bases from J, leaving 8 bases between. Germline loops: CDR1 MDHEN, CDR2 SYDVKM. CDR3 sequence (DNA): TGTGCCAGCAGTTTAATGCACTACAAAAACATTCAGTACTTC. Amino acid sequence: CASSLMHYKNIQYF.

CDR3 coding DNA: TGTGCCAGCACCGTAAGCGCCCCGGCCAAGCAGTATTTT. This encodes CASTVSAPAKQYF. The rearrangement joins TRBV7-9 to TRBJ2-3; unclear D gene. The germline V gene encodes CDR1 SEHNR and CDR2 FQNEAQ (reference sequence). Trimming took off 7 bases at V and 11 bases at J, with 19 bases between the two ends. This CDR3 is built from 13 residues.

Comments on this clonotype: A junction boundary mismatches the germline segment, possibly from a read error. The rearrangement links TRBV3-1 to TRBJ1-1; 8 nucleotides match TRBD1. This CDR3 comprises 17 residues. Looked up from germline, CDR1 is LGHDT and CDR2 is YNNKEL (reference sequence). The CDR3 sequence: CASGQDGPRQGRFEAFF. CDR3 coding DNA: TGTGCCAGCGGCCAAGATGGGCCCAGACAGGGGAGGTTTGAAGCTTTCTTT. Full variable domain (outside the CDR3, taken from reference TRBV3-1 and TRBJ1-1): DTAVSQTPKYLVTQMGNDKSIKCEQNLGHDTMYWYKQDSKKFLKIMFSYNNKELIINETVPNRFSPKSPDKAHLNLHINSLELGDSAVYFCASGQDGPRQGRFEAFFGQGTRLTVV.

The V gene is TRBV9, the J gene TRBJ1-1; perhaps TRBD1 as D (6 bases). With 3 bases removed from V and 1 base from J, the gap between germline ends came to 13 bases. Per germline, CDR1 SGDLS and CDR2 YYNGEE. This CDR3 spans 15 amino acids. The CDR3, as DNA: TGTGCCAGCAGCGCCTTACAGGGTTGGAACACTGAAGCTTTCTTT. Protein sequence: CASSALQGWNTEAFF. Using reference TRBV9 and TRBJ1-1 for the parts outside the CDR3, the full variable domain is DSGVTQTPKHLITATGQRVTLRCSPRSGDLSVYWYQQSLDQGLQFLIQYYNGEERAKGNILERFSAQQFPDLHSELNLSSLELGDSALYFCASSALQGWNTEAFFGQGTRLTVV.

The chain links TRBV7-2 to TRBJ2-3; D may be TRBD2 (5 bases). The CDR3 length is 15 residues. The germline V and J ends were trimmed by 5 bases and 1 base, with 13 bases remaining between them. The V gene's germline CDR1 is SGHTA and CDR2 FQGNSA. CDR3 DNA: TGTGCCAGCAGCCGCAGACCCGGGGGCACAGATACGCAGTATTTT. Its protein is CASSRRPGGTDTQYF. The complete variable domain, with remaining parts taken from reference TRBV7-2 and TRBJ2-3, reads GAGVSQSPSNKVTEKGKDVELRCDPISGHTALYWYRQSLGQGLEFLIYFQGNSAPDKSGLPSDRFSAERTGGSVSTLTIQRTQQEDSAVYLCASSRRPGGTDTQYFGPGTRLTVL.

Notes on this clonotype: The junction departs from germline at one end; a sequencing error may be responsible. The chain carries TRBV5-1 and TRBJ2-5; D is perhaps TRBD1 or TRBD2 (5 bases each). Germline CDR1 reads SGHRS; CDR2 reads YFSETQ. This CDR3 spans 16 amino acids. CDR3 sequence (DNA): TGTGCCAGCAGCTTGGGCGGTACGGGGCCTCAAGAGACCCAGTACTTC. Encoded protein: CASSLGGTGPQETQYF.